These 20 T cell receptor beta chains came from one sample sequenced in a study of T cell clusters in autoimmune cytopenias. Multiplex touch-down PCR amplified TRB using TRB-A and TRB-B pools in one tube. TCRdb reanalyzed the multiplex PCR reads, giving one entry per CDR3 protein sequence and no DNA. The sample shows some 5,000 distinct CDR3 sequences, and about 21% sits with its ten largest clones. TRB was amplified from 250 ng of peripheral blood genomic DNA per sample. These data also formed part of another study, on T cell repertoires in aging, cancer and after chemotherapy.

The sequenced sample consisted of peripheral blood. The source of these receptors is a human donor in good health.

The chain combines TRBV20-1 with TRBJ2-2; TCRdb names TRBD1, which stays unverified in the absence of DNA. Germline V gives CDR1 DFQATT, CDR2 SNEGSKA (reference sequence). This CDR3 has 16 residues. Here the CDR3 reads CSARDATGGKAGELFF.

This clonotype is classed as medium-sized (0.01 to 0.1%) by frequency. The CDR3 here is CASSLAGRANYGYTF. This chain uses TRBV7-9 with TRBJ1-2; the TRBD1 assignment by TCRdb is unverifiable without DNA. CDR1 and CDR2 from the germline V gene are SEHNR and FQNEAQ (reference sequence). The CDR3 is 15 amino acids.

This clonotype is classed as medium-sized by frequency. Here the CDR3 reads CASSYVSTGGSYNEQFF. V is TRBV6-5 and J is TRBJ2-1. Per the germline V gene, CDR1 is MNHEY and CDR2 is SVGAGI. This CDR3 region has 17 residues.

This clonotype ranks as medium-sized in terms of frequency. The chain employs TRBV19 and TRBJ1-1. The CDR3 has 15 amino acids. Germline assignment: CDR1 LNHDA and CDR2 SQIVND (reference sequence). CDR3 amino acids: CASSIEGYMNTEAFF. Drawing the rest from reference TRBV19 and TRBJ1-1, the complete variable domain is DGGITQSPKYLFRKEGQNVTLSCEQNLNHDAMYWYRQDPGQGLRLIYYSQIVNDFQKGDIAEGYSVSREKKESFPLTVTSAQKNPTAFYLCASSIEGYMNTEAFFGQGTRLTVV.

This clonotype ranks as medium-sized in terms of frequency. The chain joins TRBV18 to TRBJ1-4. Germline CDR1 reads KGHSH; CDR2 reads LQKENI. This CDR3 is built from 15 residues. The CDR3 region is CASSPRSGANEKLFF.

This clonotype is deemed medium-sized by its frequency. The V and J genes are TRBV19 and TRBJ1-5; TCRdb picks TRBD1, but there is no DNA to check that call. Germline lookup yields CDR1 LNHDA and CDR2 SQIVND (reference sequence). The CDR3 sequence is 13 residues long. CDR3 region: CASAGDRNQPQHF. The entire variable domain, with the rest obtained from reference TRBV19 and TRBJ1-5, is as follows: DGGITQSPKYLFRKEGQNVTLSCEQNLNHDAMYWYRQDPGQGLRLIYYSQIVNDFQKGDIAEGYSVSREKKESFPLTVTSAQKNPTAFYLCASAGDRNQPQHFGDGTRLSIL.

The V and J genes are TRBV7-9 and TRBJ1-1; TCRdb names TRBD1, which stays unverified in the absence of DNA. Germline lookup yields CDR1 SEHNR and CDR2 FQNEAQ (reference sequence). This CDR3 spans 14 amino acids. The CDR3 region is CASSEWSPNTEAFF.

The chain has TRBV20-1 and TRBJ1-2. Germline V gene sequence: CDR1 DFQATT, CDR2 SNEGSKA (reference sequence). The CDR3 runs 13 residues. This CDR3 reads CSARAGTVYGYTF.

This clonotype is classed as medium-sized (0.01 to 0.1%) by frequency. This chain joins TRBV18 and TRBJ2-3. The CDR3 loop spans 15 amino acids. CDR1 and CDR2 from the germline V gene are KGHSH and LQKENI. CDR3 sequence: CASSPPGQKRDTQYF. Together with reference TRBV18 and TRBJ2-3, the CDR3 gives the full variable domain: NAGVMQNPRHLVRRRGQEARLRCSPMKGHSHVYWYRQLPEEGLKFMVYLQKENIIDESGMPKERFSAEFPKEGPSILRIQQVVRGDSAAYFCASSPPGQKRDTQYFGPGTRLTVL.

This rearrangement joins TRBV20-1 to TRBJ1-5; the D gene TCRdb calls, TRBD1, cannot be checked with no DNA. Per germline, CDR1 DFQATT and CDR2 SNEGSKA (reference sequence). The CDR3 contains 15 residues. The CDR3: CSARGEGQGNQPQHF.

The chain is built from TRBV5-1 and TRBJ2-3; the D call from TCRdb, TRBD2, cannot be confirmed without DNA. This CDR3 is built from 16 residues. Germline loops: CDR1 SGHRS, CDR2 YFSETQ. CDR3 protein: CASRTGTSGDTDTQYF.

The chain is built from TRBV5-1 and TRBJ2-7. In germline, CDR1 is SGHRS, CDR2 YFSETQ. The CDR3 consists of 12 residues. CDR3 sequence reads: CASLSSTYEQYF.

The chain couples TRBV5-7 to TRBJ2-1; without DNA, the TCRdb call of TRBD1 cannot be checked. TRBV5-7 is an open reading frame whose function is uncertain. The CDR3 runs 11 residues. This chain's CDR3 is CARSLTGEQFF.

The rearrangement joins TRBV20-1 to TRBJ2-2. Germline-derived CDR1 and CDR2 are DFQATT and SNEGSKA (reference sequence). The CDR3 runs 12 residues. CDR3 amino acids: CRALLNTGELFF.

This clonotype is labeled medium-sized based on frequency. V is TRBV15 and J is TRBJ2-5; TCRdb outputs TRBD1, but without DNA this stays unchecked. The germline V gene has CDR1 LNHNV and CDR2 YYDKDF (reference sequence). This CDR3 is built from 15 residues. CDR3 residues: CATSRDQGGAETQYF.

This clonotype shows up as medium-sized by frequency. The chain uses TRBV30 and TRBJ1-2. The CDR3 consists of 13 residues. CDR1 is GTSNPN and CDR2 is SVGIG in the germline V gene (reference sequence). CDR3 residues: CAWSVEASYGYTF.

This clonotype is labeled medium-sized based on frequency. The chain has TRBV15 and TRBJ1-5; TCRdb's D gene call, TRBD1, goes unchecked for lack of DNA. The CDR3 covers 14 residues. Per germline, CDR1 LNHNV and CDR2 YYDKDF (reference sequence). The chain's CDR3 is CATSRVGGYQPQHF.

This chain connects TRBV5-1 to TRBJ1-1. CDR1 and CDR2 from the germline V gene are SGHRS and YFSETQ. CDR3 length equals 13 residues. CDR3 region: CASSLALGNRAFF.

Frequency places this clonotype as medium-sized. This chain connects TRBV12-3 or TRBV12-4 to TRBJ2-2. The CDR3 length is 16 residues. CDR3: CASSFRSVSNTGELFF.

This clonotype is called medium-sized (0.01 to 0.1%) based on its frequency. J is TRBJ1-4 and V is TRBV6-6; TCRdb's assignment of TRBD1 cannot be checked, as there is no DNA. In germline, CDR1 is MNHNY, CDR2 SVGAGI (reference sequence). The CDR3 totals 13 residues. CDR3 amino acids: CASRPGTAGDLFF.